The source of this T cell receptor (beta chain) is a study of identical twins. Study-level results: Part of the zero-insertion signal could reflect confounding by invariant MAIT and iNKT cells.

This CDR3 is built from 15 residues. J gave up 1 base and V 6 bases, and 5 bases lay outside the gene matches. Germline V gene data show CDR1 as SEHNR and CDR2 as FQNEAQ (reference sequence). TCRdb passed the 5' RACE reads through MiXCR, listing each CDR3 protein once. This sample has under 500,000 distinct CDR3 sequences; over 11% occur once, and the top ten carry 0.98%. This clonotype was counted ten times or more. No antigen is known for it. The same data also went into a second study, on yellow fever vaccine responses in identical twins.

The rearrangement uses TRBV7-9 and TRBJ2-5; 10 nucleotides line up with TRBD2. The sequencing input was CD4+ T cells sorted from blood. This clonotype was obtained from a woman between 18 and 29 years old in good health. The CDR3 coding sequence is TGTGCCAGCAGTTTGTTAGCGGGAGGCCAAGAGACCCAGTACTTC. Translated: CASSLLAGGQETQYF.